These 32 T cell receptor beta chains originate from one sample sequenced in a study of Ad26.COV2.S vaccination and SARS-CoV-2 variants. The treatment denotes: approximately 18 received Ad26.COV2.S at low or high dose, single or two shots; about 5 received placebo; per-sample allocation not given. Following the first vaccine or placebo injection, samples were taken on day 63. Assay: immunoSEQ multiplex PCR; the TCRdb copy retains only in-frame clones and omits some. The sample yields 450,000 to 550,000 clones, roughly 87% seen once. Sequencing was performed on peripheral blood, taken in a trial of Ad26.COV2.S vaccine versus placebo. Receptors were obtained from a person aged 18-60 years who received the Ad26.COV2.S COVID-19 vaccine or a placebo.

The chain uses TRBV29-1 and TRBJ1-1; TRBD1 matches 7 bases. Germline trimming cut 5 bases from V and 8 bases from J; bases unmatched to any gene: 14. The CDR3 spans 14 residues. Looked up from germline, CDR1 is SQVTM and CDR2 is ANQGSEA. The CDR3 loop reads CSVQPTGFPSEAFF. CDR3 bases: TGCAGCGTTCAACCGACAGGGTTCCCCTCCGAAGCTTTCTTT.

The J gene is TRBJ2-1, the V gene TRBV28; no reliable D call. From germline, CDR1 is MDHEN and CDR2 SYDVKM. The CDR3 totals 14 residues. Trimming pared 7 bases from V and 4 bases from J, leaving 14 bases between. The chain's CDR3 is CASTGGELYNEQFF. The CDR3 coding sequence is TGTGCCAGCACGGGTGGCGAGTTGTACAATGAGCAGTTCTTC.

The chain has TRBV4-2 and TRBJ1-1; tentative D call: TRBD1 (6 bases). CDR3 length equals 15 residues. Trimming cost V 7 bases and J 5 bases, with 20 bases left between them. Germline V CDR1 and CDR2: LGHNA, YNFKEQ. CDR3 nucleotides: TGTGCCAGCACCCCCGCTGGGGGCCCCGCTACTGAAGCTTTCTTT. Amino acids: CASTPAGGPATEAFF.

This clone was detected only once. The V gene is TRBV28, the J gene TRBJ1-1, with unresolved D. V lost 6 bases to trimming and J lost 4 bases, with 15 bases between them. This CDR3 spans 14 amino acids. Germline V gene data show CDR1 as MDHEN and CDR2 as SYDVKM. CDR3 nucleotide sequence: TGTGCCAGCAGCTACGGCCTAGGTGGCACTGAAGCTTTCTTT. It codes for CASSYGLGGTEAFF.

Turning to this clone: Different DNA sequences within this sample yield the same CDR3. The chain couples TRBV3-1 (or the pseudogene TRBV3-2) to TRBJ2-2; D not certain. Germline assignment: CDR1 LGHDT and CDR2 YNNKEL (reference sequence). The CDR3 contains 14 residues. V dropped 1 base and J dropped 1 base, with 4 bases sitting between them. The CDR3 DNA sequence: TGTGCCAGCAGCCAAGGGGGGAACACCGGGGAGCTGTTTTTT. The encoded protein is CASSQGGNTGELFF.

The chain uses TRBV6-5 and TRBJ2-5; TRBD1 might be the D (5 bases). With 2 bases removed from V and 2 bases from J, the gap between germline ends came to 15 bases. This CDR3 has 16 residues. CDR1 is MNHEY, CDR2 SVGAGI, per germline. This CDR3 is CASSYGAGEPQETQYF. As DNA, the CDR3 is TGTGCCAGCAGTTACGGGGCAGGAGAACCTCAAGAGACCCAGTACTTC.

The CDR3 here is CASSSTGILNTEAFF. CDR3 sequence (DNA): TGTGCCAGCAGTTCCACAGGGATCTTGAACACTGAAGCTTTCTTT. The V and J genes are TRBV28 and TRBJ1-1, with D possibly matching TRBD1 (6 bases). CDR1 MDHEN and CDR2 SYDVKM come from the germline V gene. The V end lost 4 bases, the J end lost 0 bases, and 12 bases lay between the germline ends. CDR3 length: 15 amino acids.

The V call is TRBV7-6, the J call TRBJ1-4, with D perhaps TRBD1 (6 bases). V was cut by 1 base and J by 7 bases, with 13 bases left in between. Per germline, CDR1 SGHVS and CDR2 FNYEAQ. This CDR3 comprises 15 residues. CDR3 sequence (DNA): TGTGCCAGCAGCTTAGTGGGGGCCCGGGGTGAAAAACTGTTTTTT. Translating it yields CASSLVGARGEKLFF.

The genes are TRBV25-1 and TRBJ2-7; 11 nucleotides match TRBD1. The J segment lost 3 bases and the V segment lost 1 base, leaving 5 bases of the junction unmatched. The length of the CDR3 is 16 residues. Germline V lookup: CDR1 MGHDK, CDR2 SYGVNS. The CDR3 protein is CASSELGTGGIYEQYF. The DNA for the CDR3 is TGTGCCAGCAGTGAATTGGGGACAGGGGGTATCTACGAGCAGTACTTC.

Ten or more counts support this clone. V and J are TRBV19 and TRBJ1-5; 7 bases fit TRBD1. Germline lookup yields CDR1 LNHDA and CDR2 SQIVND (reference sequence). Germline trimming cut 7 bases from V and 1 base from J; bases unmatched to any gene: 16. The CDR3 has 18 residues. CDR3 residues: CASKRKTGRTYSNQPQHF. The DNA for the CDR3 is TGTGCCAGTAAAAGAAAGACAGGGAGGACTTACAGCAATCAGCCCCAGCATTTT.

This chain uses TRBV11-2 with TRBJ2-3, with a possible D match to TRBD2 (5 bases). CDR1 is SGHAT and CDR2 is FQNNGV in the germline V gene. Trimming cost V 4 bases and J 3 bases, with 14 bases left between them. The CDR3 contains 15 residues. In nucleotides, the CDR3 is TGTGCCAGCAGCTACGGGGTGGGGATAACAGATACGCAGTATTTT. Translated, it gives CASSYGVGITDTQYF.

Concerning this clone itself: At the DNA level, this CDR3 is encoded by other sequences in the same sample as well. V is TRBV9 and J is TRBJ1-1; D might be TRBD1 (5 bases). Per the germline V gene, CDR1 is SGDLS and CDR2 is YYNGEE. V lost 0 bases and J lost 2, with 8 bases in between. CDR3 length: 14 residues. CDR3 amino acids: CASSVGQGNTEAFF. CDR3 nucleotide sequence: TGTGCCAGCAGCGTAGGTCAGGGAAACACTGAAGCTTTCTTT.

The chain links TRBV18 to TRBJ2-5; no clear D. Germline values: CDR1 KGHSH, CDR2 LQKENI. The CDR3 totals 13 residues. V lost 4 bases and J 2 bases, leaving 8 bases between the germline ends. CDR3 DNA: TGTGCCAGCTCACTCCAAAAACAAGAGACCCAGTACTTC. Translated: CASSLQKQETQYF.

V usage is TRBV2 and J usage is TRBJ2-7; TRBD1 matches at 9 bases. V gave up 5 bases and J gave up 4 bases; unmatched junction bases: 6. CDR1 and CDR2 (germline): SNHLY, FYNNEI. The length of the CDR3 is 14 residues. The chain's CDR3 is CASSPGTGFYEQYF. CDR3 bases: TGTGCCAGCAGTCCCGGGACAGGGTTTTACGAGCAGTACTTC.

This chain links TRBV4-3 with TRBJ1-3; D perhaps matches TRBD1 (5 bases). The CDR3 is made up of 16 amino acids. V shed 0 bases and J shed 1 base, with 10 bases lying between them. Germline V gives CDR1 LGHNA, CDR2 YSLEER. The CDR3 sequence: CASSQDWGVSGNTIYF. The CDR3 nucleotides read TGCGCCAGCAGCCAAGATTGGGGGGTTTCTGGAAACACCATATATTTT.

The genes are TRBV7-6 and TRBJ2-7, with 7 nucleotides matching TRBD1. There are 15 residues in the CDR3. The V gene's germline CDR1 is SGHVS and CDR2 FNYEAQ. V lost 2 bases and J lost 3; bases outside the gene matches: 7. The CDR3 spells CASSLKDDRDYEQYF. Here the CDR3 DNA reads TGTGCCAGCAGCTTAAAAGATGACAGGGACTACGAGCAGTACTTC.

The V call is TRBV9, the J call TRBJ2-3; 10 bases align to TRBD1. This CDR3 has 16 residues. Germline V gives CDR1 SGDLS, CDR2 YYNGEE. Trimming cost V 2 bases and J 3 bases; bases outside gene matches: 6. For the CDR3, the DNA is TGTGCCAGCAGCGTGGAAGGGACAGGGGTGACAGATACGCAGTATTTT. Its translation: CASSVEGTGVTDTQYF.

The CDR3 here is CASSPRLYEQYF. The CDR3 nucleotides read TGTGCCAGCAGCCCCCGACTCTACGAGCAGTACTTC. V is TRBV7-2 and J is TRBJ2-7; no reliable D call. Trimming stripped 5 bases from V and 3 bases from J, with 8 bases between. CDR1 and CDR2 from the germline V gene are SGHTA and FQGNSA. CDR3 length: 12 amino acids.

In its sample, this clone was seen a few times. The V call is TRBV2, the J call TRBJ1-5; D is unclear. V was clipped by 5 bases and J by 1 base, with 6 bases between them. This CDR3 has 13 residues. Germline-derived CDR1 and CDR2 are SNHLY and FYNNEI. The CDR3 protein is CASSWESNQPQHF. The CDR3, as DNA: TGTGCCAGCAGTTGGGAGAGCAATCAGCCCCAGCATTTT. The variable domain in full, completed from reference TRBV2 and TRBJ1-5, reads EPEVTQTPSHQVTQMGQEVILRCVPISNHLYFYWYRQILGQKVEFLVSFYNNEISEKSEIFDDQFSVERPDGSNFTLKIRSTKLEDSAMYFCASSWESNQPQHFGDGTRLSIL.

CDR3 nucleotides: TGTGCCAGCAGCCATGCCGACCGCAACTATGGCTACACCTTC. This codes for CASSHADRNYGYTF. V and J are TRBV3-1 (or the pseudogene TRBV3-2) and TRBJ1-2, with D uncertain. Germline-derived CDR1 and CDR2 are LGHDT and YNNKEL (reference sequence). The CDR3 is 14 amino acids. V shed 3 bases and J shed 2 bases, with 10 bases lying between them.

This sequence joins TRBV28 and TRBJ2-4, with a weak D call TRBD1 (7 bases). Germline V gene lookup returns CDR1 MDHEN and CDR2 SYDVKM. The V end was cut by 5 bases, the J end by 0 bases, with 14 bases between. The CDR3 consists of 16 residues. The CDR3 DNA is TGTGCCAGCAGTACTCGACAGGGACTAGCCAAAAACATTCAGTACTTC. Encoded protein: CASSTRQGLAKNIQYF.

V usage is TRBV5-4 and J usage is TRBJ1-1; 10 positions match TRBD1. The CDR3 loop spans 15 amino acids. The V gene end was trimmed by 6 bases and the J gene end by 3 bases; junction bases not matched to a gene: 8. Germline assignment: CDR1 SGHNT and CDR2 YYREEE (reference sequence). The CDR3 DNA sequence: TGTGCCAGCAAGGGGACAGGGGAGGGGTACACTGAAGCTTTCTTT. Translation gives CASKGTGEGYTEAFF.

The chain carries TRBV5-5 and TRBJ1-2, with 9 bases identical to TRBD1. The CDR3 is 15 amino acids. Trimming cost V 5 bases and J 8 bases; bases outside gene matches: 13. Looked up from germline, CDR1 is SGHKS and CDR2 is YYEKEE (reference sequence). The CDR3 loop is CASSSPEQGARGYTF. The CDR3 bases are TGTGCCAGCAGTTCCCCGGAACAGGGGGCGCGAGGCTACACCTTC.

The chain uses TRBV7-9 and TRBJ2-6; 12 nucleotides line up with TRBD2. J was trimmed by 4 bases and V by 3 bases; bases with no gene match: 10. The germline V gene encodes CDR1 SEHNR and CDR2 FQNEAQ (reference sequence). CDR3 length equals 19 residues. The CDR3 DNA reads TGTGCCAGCAGCTTGGGCACTAGCGGGAGGAGGCACGGGGCCAACGTCCTGACTTTC. It yields the protein CASSLGTSGRRHGANVLTF.

This sequence joins TRBV27 and TRBJ1-6, with D hard to call. The CDR3 is made up of 14 amino acids. The V end lost 5 bases, the J end lost 5 bases, and 10 bases lay between the germline ends. CDR1 and CDR2 from the germline V gene are MNHEY and SMNVEV (reference sequence). The CDR3 region has the DNA TGTGCCAGCAGTCTCCTCCAAAATAATTCACCCCTCCACTTT. Protein: CASSLLQNNSPLHF.

For this clone: Relative to the germline gene, one junction end is altered; a read error may explain this. The chain links TRBV7-7 to TRBJ2-3; the D gene could be TRBD1 or TRBD2 (5 bases each). CDR3 size: 15 residues. The germline CDR1 and CDR2 sequences are SSHAT and FNYEAQ (reference sequence). Here the CDR3 reads CASSPAGDGLDTQYF. The CDR3 DNA is TGTGCTAGCAGCCCAGCTGGGGACGGGTTGGATACGCAGTATTTT.

This sequence joins TRBV7-2 and TRBJ1-4; D gene uncertain. CDR3 length: 14 amino acids. CDR1 and CDR2 (germline): SGHTA, FQGNSA. Trimming removed 5 bases from V and 8 bases from J, with 15 bases in between. CDR3 in DNA: TGTGCCAGCAGCCCGAGTCGACCATTGGAAAAACTGTTTTTT. Translation gives CASSPSRPLEKLFF.

This sequence joins TRBV7-9 and TRBJ2-3, with TRBD2 matching over 8 bases. Looked up from germline, CDR1 is SEHNR and CDR2 is FQNEAQ (reference sequence). The V and J ends lost 0 bases and 5 bases, in that order; junction bases with no gene match: 10. The CDR3 contains 17 residues. CDR3 in amino acids: CASSLALGGARQDTQYF. The CDR3 coding sequence is TGTGCCAGCAGCTTAGCCCTCGGGGGGGCAAGGCAAGATACGCAGTATTTT. Full variable domain (rest looked up from reference TRBV7-9 and TRBJ2-3): DTGVSQNPRHKITKRGQNVTFRCDPISEHNRLYWYRQTLGQGPEFLTYFQNEAQLEKSRLLSDRFSAERPKGSFSTLEIQRTEQGDSAMYLCASSLALGGARQDTQYFGPGTRLTVL.

CDR3 nucleotide sequence: TGCAGCGTTGAAAAGAGGGGGATGGGAGGGATTAACGAGCAGTACTTC. It codes for CSVEKRGMGGINEQYF. The chain carries TRBV29-1 and TRBJ2-7; TRBD2 might be the D (7 bases). V lost 2 bases, J lost 5 bases, and 22 bases lay in between. Germline CDR1 and CDR2: SQVTM and ANQGSEA. The CDR3 has 16 amino acids.

This sequence joins TRBV19 and TRBJ1-5; no firm D call. The CDR3 runs 14 residues. The ends were cut back, 8 bases at V and 5 bases at J, with 16 bases in the middle. Germline assignment: CDR1 LNHDA and CDR2 SQIVND (reference sequence). The CDR3 sequence is CASSREVVYQPQHF. CDR3 bases: TGTGCCAGTTCGCGGGAGGTGGTCTATCAGCCCCAGCATTTT.

This rearrangement joins TRBV30 to TRBJ2-1; the D gene is possibly TRBD2 (6 bases). The CDR3 covers 14 residues. Trimming stripped 0 bases from V and 7 bases from J, with 13 bases between. The germline gives CDR1 GTSNPN, CDR2 SVGIG (reference sequence). The CDR3 region is CAWSVRGWTNEQFF. CDR3 DNA sequence: TGTGCCTGGAGTGTACGGGGGTGGACGAATGAGCAGTTCTTC. The whole variable domain, remainder taken from reference TRBV30 and TRBJ2-1, is SQTIHQWPATLVQPVGSPLSLECTVEGTSNPNLYWYRQAAGRGLQLLFYSVGIGQISSEVPQNLSASRPQDRQFILSSKKLLLSDSGFYLCAWSVRGWTNEQFFGPGTRLTVL.

V usage is TRBV6-6 and J usage is TRBJ2-7; D is uncertain. This CDR3 spans 15 amino acids. Trimming took 6 bases from V and 0 from J, leaving 15 bases between them. The germline gives CDR1 MNHNY, CDR2 SVGAGI (reference sequence). CDR3 coding DNA: TGTGCCAGCAGACTGGACGGACCTAGCTCCTACGAGCAGTACTTC. It codes for CASRLDGPSSYEQYF.